Described below is a single T cell receptor (beta chain) sequence and its context. The antigen remains undetermined. This entry belongs to a study of molecular identifiers for immune sequencing clone quantification. Whole-study results and caveats: In naive cells, clones above 20 RNA copies held under 1% of molecules, whereas in effector cells they held over 97%.

The germline V gene has CDR1 DFQATT and CDR2 SNEGSKA (reference sequence). V was pared by 6 bases and J by 6 bases, with 14 bases between. CDR3 length: 13 residues. Preparation of the bulk TCR libraries relied on previously described methods and listed TCR primers. In TCRdb, the PCR reads were re-called with MiXCR into one record per CDR3 protein. The sample has about 320,000 distinct CDR3 sequences, over 20% seen once. The sample comprised naive CD8+ T cells from blood, with Jurkat cell RNA spiked in. The subset denotes: FACS-sorted CD8+CD4-CCR7+CD45RA+ naive T cells. This chain uses TRBV20-1 with TRBJ2-2, with a tentative D call TRBD2 (6 bases). The source of this sequence is a human donor in good health. Some libraries in this study had Jurkat cell RNA spiked in. The DNA of the CDR3 is TGCAGTGCCCCCGCGGGGTTCGCCGGGGAGCTGTTTTTT. Its translation: CSAPAGFAGELFF.